Sequencing of this T cell receptor (beta chain) was carried out in a study of blood T cells in healthy people across ages. Study-wide findings and caveats: Significant beta diversity loss was already apparent by age approximately 36, declining roughly linearly.

The use of a sample-barcoded 5' primer and a J-beta primer mix characterized a second PCR of roughly 6 to 11 cycles. Every individual sample yielded 2.5 million or more paired-end reads (each containing CDR3). TCRdb reanalysed the 5' RACE reads using MiXCR and keeps one entry per CDR3 protein. The table has some 930,000 distinct CDR3 sequences, almost 30% seen once. On this clonotype: Its antigen is still unknown.

These same data were also listed under a study on T cells of mothers and their children. That paper states: In cDNA synthesis, all of the extracted RNA was used at about 1.6 ug per 15 ul.

The TCR was taken from a woman aged 40-49 years in good health. What was sequenced was blood.

The CDR3 spells CASPRLNTEAFF. In nucleotides, the CDR3 is TGTGCCAGCCCCCGCTTGAACACTGAAGCTTTCTTT. The chain links TRBV6-2 or TRBV6-3 to TRBJ1-1; D gene ambiguous. Germline V CDR1 and CDR2: MNHEY, SVGEGT. The CDR3 consists of 12 residues. V was cut by 8 bases and J by 0 bases, with 7 bases left in between.